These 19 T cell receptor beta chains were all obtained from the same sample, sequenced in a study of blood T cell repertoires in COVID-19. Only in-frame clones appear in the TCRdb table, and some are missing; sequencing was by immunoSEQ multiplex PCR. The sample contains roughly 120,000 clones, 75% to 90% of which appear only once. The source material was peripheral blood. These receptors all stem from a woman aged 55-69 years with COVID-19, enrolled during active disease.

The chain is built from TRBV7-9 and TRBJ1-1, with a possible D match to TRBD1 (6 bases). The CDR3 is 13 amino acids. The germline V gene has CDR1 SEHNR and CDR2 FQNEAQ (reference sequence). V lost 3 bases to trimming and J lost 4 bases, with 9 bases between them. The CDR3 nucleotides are TGTGCCAGCAGCTTCGGACAGAGCACTGAAGCTTTCTTT. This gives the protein CASSFGQSTEAFF. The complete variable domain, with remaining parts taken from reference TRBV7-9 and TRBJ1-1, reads DTGVSQNPRHKITKRGQNVTFRCDPISEHNRLYWYRQTLGQGPEFLTYFQNEAQLEKSRLLSDRFSAERPKGSFSTLEIQRTEQGDSAMYLCASSFGQSTEAFFGQGTRLTVV.

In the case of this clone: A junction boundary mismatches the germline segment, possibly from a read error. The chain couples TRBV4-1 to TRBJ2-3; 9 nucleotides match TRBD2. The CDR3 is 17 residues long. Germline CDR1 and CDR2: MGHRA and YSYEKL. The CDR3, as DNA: TGCGCCAGCAGCCAAGATCAAGCGGGGGGACCCACAGGTACGCAGTATTTT. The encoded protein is CASSQDQAGGPTGTQYF.

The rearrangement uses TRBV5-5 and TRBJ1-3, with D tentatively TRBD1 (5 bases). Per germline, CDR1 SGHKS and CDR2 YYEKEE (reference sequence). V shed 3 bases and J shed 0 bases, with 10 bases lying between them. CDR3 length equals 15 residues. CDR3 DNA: TGTGCCAGCAGCTGGGCAGGGCTCTCTGGAAACACCATATATTTT. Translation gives CASSWAGLSGNTIYF.

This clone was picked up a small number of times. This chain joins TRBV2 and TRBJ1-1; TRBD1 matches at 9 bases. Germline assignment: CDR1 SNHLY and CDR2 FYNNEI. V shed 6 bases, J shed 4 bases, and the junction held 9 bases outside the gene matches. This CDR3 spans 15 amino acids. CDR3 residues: CASSVQGARATEAFF. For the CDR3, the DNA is TGTGCCAGCAGCGTACAGGGGGCCCGAGCCACTGAAGCTTTCTTT.

The CDR3 here is CASSWKRGASYEQYF. The DNA for the CDR3 is TGTGCCAGCAGCTGGAAGCGGGGGGCAAGTTACGAGCAGTACTTC. The chain carries TRBV5-6 and TRBJ2-7, with TRBD2 matching over 9 bases. The V and J ends lost 3 bases and 4 bases, in that order; junction bases with no gene match: 8. Germline V gene lookup returns CDR1 SGHDT and CDR2 YYEEEE. This CDR3 contains 15 residues. The full variable domain, in which reference TRBV5-6 and TRBJ2-7 provide the parts outside the CDR3, is DAGVTQSPTHLIKTRGQQVTLRCSPKSGHDTVSWYQQALGQGPQFIFQYYEEEERQRGNFPDRFSGHQFPNYSSELNVNALLLGDSALYLCASSWKRGASYEQYFGPGTRLTVT.

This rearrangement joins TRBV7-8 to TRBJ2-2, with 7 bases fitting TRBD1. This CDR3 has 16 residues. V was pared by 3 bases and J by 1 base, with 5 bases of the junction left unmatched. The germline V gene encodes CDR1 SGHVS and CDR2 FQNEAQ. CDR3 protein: CASSFTRDRNTGELFF. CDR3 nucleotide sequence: TGTGCCAGCAGCTTTACCCGGGACAGGAACACCGGGGAGCTGTTTTTT.

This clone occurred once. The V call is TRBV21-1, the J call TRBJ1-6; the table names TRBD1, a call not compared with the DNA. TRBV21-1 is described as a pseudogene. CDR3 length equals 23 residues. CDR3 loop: CASSKTPREDRGRRNSYNSPLHF. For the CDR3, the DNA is TGTGCCAGCAGCAAGACGCCAAGGGAGGACAGGGGAAGGAGGAACTCCTATAATTCACCCCTCCACTTT.

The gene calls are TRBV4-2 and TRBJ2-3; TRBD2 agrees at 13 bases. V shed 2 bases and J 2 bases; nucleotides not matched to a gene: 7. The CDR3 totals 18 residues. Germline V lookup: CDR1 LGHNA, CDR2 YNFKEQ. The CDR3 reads CASSQRIGLAGDTDTQYF. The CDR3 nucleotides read TGTGCCAGCAGCCAAAGGATTGGACTAGCGGGGGACACAGATACGCAGTATTTT.

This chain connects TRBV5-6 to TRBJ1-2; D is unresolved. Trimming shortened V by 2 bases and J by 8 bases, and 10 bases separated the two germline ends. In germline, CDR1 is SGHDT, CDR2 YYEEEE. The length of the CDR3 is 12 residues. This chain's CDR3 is CASSFLATGYTF. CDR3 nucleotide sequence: TGTGCCAGCAGCTTTCTAGCCACCGGCTACACCTTC.

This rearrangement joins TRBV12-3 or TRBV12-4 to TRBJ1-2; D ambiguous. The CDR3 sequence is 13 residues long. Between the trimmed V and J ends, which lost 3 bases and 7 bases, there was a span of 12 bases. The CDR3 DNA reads TGTGCCAGCAGTTTCGGGTTTTTGAGTGGCTACACCTTC. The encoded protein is CASSFGFLSGYTF.

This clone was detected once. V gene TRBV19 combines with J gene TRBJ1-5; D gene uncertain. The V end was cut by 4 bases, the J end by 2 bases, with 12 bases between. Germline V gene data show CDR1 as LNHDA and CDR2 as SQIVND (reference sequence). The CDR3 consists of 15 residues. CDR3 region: CASSTEGRGNQPQHF. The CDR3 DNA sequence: TGTGCCAGTAGTACTGAGGGTCGGGGCAATCAGCCCCAGCATTTT. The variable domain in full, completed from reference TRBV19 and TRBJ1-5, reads DGGITQSPKYLFRKEGQNVTLSCEQNLNHDAMYWYRQDPGQGLRLIYYSQIVNDFQKGDIAEGYSVSREKKESFPLTVTSAQKNPTAFYLCASSTEGRGNQPQHFGDGTRLSIL.

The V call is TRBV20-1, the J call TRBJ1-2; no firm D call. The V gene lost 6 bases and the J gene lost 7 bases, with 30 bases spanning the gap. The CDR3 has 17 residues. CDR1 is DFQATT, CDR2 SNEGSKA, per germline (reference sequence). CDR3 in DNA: TGCAGTGCCAGTACGAGCGGGTTACCGCGCCGCAAGTTTGGCTACACCTTC. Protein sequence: CSASTSGLPRRKFGYTF.

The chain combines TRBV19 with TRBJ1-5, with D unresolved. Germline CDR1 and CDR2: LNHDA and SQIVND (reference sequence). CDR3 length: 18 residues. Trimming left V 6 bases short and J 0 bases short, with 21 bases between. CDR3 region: CASRADHPEINSNQPQHF. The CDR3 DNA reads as TGTGCCAGTAGAGCGGACCACCCAGAAATTAATAGCAATCAGCCCCAGCATTTT. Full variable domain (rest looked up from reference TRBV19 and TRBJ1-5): DGGITQSPKYLFRKEGQNVTLSCEQNLNHDAMYWYRQDPGQGLRLIYYSQIVNDFQKGDIAEGYSVSREKKESFPLTVTSAQKNPTAFYLCASRADHPEINSNQPQHFGDGTRLSIL.

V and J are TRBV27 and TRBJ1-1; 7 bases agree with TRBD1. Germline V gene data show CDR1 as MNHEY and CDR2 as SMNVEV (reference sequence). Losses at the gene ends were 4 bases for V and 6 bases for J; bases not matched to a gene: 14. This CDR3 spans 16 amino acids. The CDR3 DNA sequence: TGTGCCAGCAGTTCCCTCTTCGACAGGGCAGTTTCTGAAGCTTTCTTT. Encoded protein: CASSSLFDRAVSEAFF.

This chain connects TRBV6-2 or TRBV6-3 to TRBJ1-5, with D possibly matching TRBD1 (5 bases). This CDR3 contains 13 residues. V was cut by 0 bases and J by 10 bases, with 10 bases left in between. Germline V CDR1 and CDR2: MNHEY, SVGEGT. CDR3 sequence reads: CASSYSMGGPQHF. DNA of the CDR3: TGTGCCAGCAGTTACTCGATGGGGGGTCCCCAGCATTTT.

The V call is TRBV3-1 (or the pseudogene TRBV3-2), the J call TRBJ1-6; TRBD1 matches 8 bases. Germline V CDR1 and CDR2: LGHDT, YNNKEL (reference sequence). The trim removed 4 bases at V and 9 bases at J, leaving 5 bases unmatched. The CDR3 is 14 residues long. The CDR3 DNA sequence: TGTGCCAGCAGCCCCGGGACAGGTATTTCACCCCTCCACTTT. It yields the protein CASSPGTGISPLHF.

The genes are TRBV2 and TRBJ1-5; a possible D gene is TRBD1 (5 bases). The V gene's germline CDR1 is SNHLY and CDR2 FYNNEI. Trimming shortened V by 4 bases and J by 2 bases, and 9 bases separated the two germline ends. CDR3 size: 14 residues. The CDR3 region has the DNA TGTGCCAGCAGTGGCAGGGAGGGCAATCAGCCCCAGCATTTT. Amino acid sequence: CASSGREGNQPQHF.

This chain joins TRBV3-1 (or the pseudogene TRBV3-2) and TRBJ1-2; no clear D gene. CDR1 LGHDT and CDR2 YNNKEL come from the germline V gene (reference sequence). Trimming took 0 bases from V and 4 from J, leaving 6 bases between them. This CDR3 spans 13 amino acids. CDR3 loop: CASSQEQVYGYTF. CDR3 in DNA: TGTGCCAGCAGCCAAGAGCAGGTCTATGGCTACACCTTC.

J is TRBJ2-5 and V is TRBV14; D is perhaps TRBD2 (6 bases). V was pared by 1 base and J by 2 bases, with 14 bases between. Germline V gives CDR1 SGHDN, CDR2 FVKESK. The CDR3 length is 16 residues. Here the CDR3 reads CASSQVGGDFQETQYF. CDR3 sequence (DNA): TGTGCCAGCAGCCAAGTTGGCGGGGATTTTCAAGAGACCCAGTACTTC.